What follows is one T cell receptor beta chain and its context. Its antigen is as yet unknown. The CDR3 spans 14 residues. The germline CDR1 and CDR2 sequences are SGHDT and YYEEEE. The V gene lost 3 bases and the J gene lost 9 bases, with 13 bases spanning the gap. These data belong to a study of OX40 agonist ivuxolimab in advanced cancers. Study context: Age averaged around 58 years (range about 23 to 80), and 82.7% were male.

Using immunoSEQ multiplex PCR, the repertoire was profiled, and TCRdb retains in-frame clones only, with some absent. Seen here are just over 50,000 clones, around 81% observed once, and the top ten hold around 2.8%. Study results and caveats: Determination of antigen specificity was not performed for the expanded peripheral T cells.

The receptor's source is an adult with an advanced solid tumor such as melanoma, head and neck, liver or kidney cancer. The chain employs TRBV5-6 and TRBJ1-6; a possible D gene is TRBD1 (5 bases). The sequencing here drew on CD4+ or CD8+ T cells sorted from blood, taken in a trial of the OX40 agonist ivuxolimab. In nucleotides, the CDR3 is TGTGCCAGCAGCTCTGGGGACGGTGTTTCACCCCTCCACTTT. Translated, it gives CASSSGDGVSPLHF.